This TCR beta chain was recorded in a study of response to subunit inactivated influenza vaccine. The CDR3 totals 13 residues. Germline V CDR1 and CDR2: SQVTM, ANQGSEA. The germline V and J ends were trimmed by 7 bases and 3 bases, with 15 bases remaining between them. TCRdb reanalysed the RT-PCR reads using MiXCR and keeps one entry per CDR3 protein. The table has over 400,000 distinct CDR3 sequences, approximately 9.9% seen once. The sample here was PBMCs from blood, taken more than 35 days after vaccination. The sequence came from a middle-aged man who received an inactivated influenza vaccine. The chain has TRBV29-1 and TRBJ1-1; maybe TRBD1 (5 bases). This CDR3 is CSASRPGHTEAFF. CDR3 in DNA: TGCAGCGCTTCACGCCCAGGGCACACTGAAGCTTTCTTT.